This T cell receptor (beta chain) was identified during a study of shared clonotypes between healthy human individuals. Study-wide context: Two women and three men aged 18 to 49 made up the donors.

V lost 5 bases, J lost 4 bases, and 7 bases stayed unmatched. This CDR3 has 14 amino acids. Per the germline V gene, CDR1 is SQVTM and CDR2 is ANQGSEA. It was CD45RO-negative cells, positively selected for CCR7, that made up naive CD8 cells, with terminally differentiated effector memory CD45RA+ cells excluded. Adult Caucasians living in Nashville, Tennessee made up all of the donors. Sequencing was performed with immunoSEQ multiplex PCR; in TCRdb, only in-frame clones are kept and a portion is missing. The sample yields approximately 2,200,000 clones, just over 90% seen once. This sequence was found in a man aged 18-30 years in good health. Some clones in this sample may be carry-over from other donors' samples. Sample: naive CD8+ T cells from PBMCs. The rearrangement joins TRBV29-1 to TRBJ1-1, with TRBD1 identical over 10 bases. CDR3 amino acids: CSVRQGAPGTEAFF. DNA for the CDR3: TGCAGCGTTCGACAGGGGGCGCCGGGCACTGAAGCTTTCTTT.